This record concerns one T cell receptor beta chain sequence. Its target is unknown. Naivety among CD8 cells was defined by CD45RO negativity and positive CCR7 selection, thereby excluding terminally differentiated effector memory CD45RA+ cells. There were only Caucasian adults among the donors, and all lived in Nashville, Tennessee. The CDR3 has 15 amino acids. Per the germline V gene, CDR1 is SGHDT and CDR2 is YYEEEE. Deletions cut 2 bases from V and 1 base from J, with 9 bases between. A deep-level run was used for the assay. Libraries were prepared by immunoSEQ multiplex PCR; TCRdb keeps only in-frame clonotypes and omits some of them. The table lists about 2 million clones, just under 95% of them singletons. The data derive from a study of shared clonotypes between healthy human individuals. Study-wide findings and caveats: Since donors were few, the genetic and exposure-history diversity represented was limited. Estimated clonotype richness was generally higher in naive than memory subsets.

V usage is TRBV5-6 and J usage is TRBJ2-2; D is uncertain. The sample consisted of naive CD8+ T cells sorted from blood. The receptor comes from a man younger than 30 in good health. The CDR3 nucleotides read TGTGCCAGCAGCTTTCTTACGGGGAACACCGGGGAGCTGTTTTTT. It codes for CASSFLTGNTGELFF.